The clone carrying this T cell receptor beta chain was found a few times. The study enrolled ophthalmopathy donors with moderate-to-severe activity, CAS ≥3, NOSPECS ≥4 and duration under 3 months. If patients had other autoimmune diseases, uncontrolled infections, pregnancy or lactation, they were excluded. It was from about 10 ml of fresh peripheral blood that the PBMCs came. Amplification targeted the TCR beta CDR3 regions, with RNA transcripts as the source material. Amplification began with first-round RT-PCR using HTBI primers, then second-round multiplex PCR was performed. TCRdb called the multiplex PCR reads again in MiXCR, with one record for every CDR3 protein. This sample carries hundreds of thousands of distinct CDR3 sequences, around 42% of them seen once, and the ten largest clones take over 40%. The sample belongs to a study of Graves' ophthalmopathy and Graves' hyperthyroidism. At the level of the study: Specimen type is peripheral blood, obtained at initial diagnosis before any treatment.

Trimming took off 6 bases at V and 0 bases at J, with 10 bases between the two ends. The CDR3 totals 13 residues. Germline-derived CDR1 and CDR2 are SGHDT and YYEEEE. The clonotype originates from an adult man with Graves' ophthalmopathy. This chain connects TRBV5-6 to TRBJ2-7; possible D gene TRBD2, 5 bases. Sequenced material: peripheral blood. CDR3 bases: TGTGCCAGCACCCCCGGGAACTCCTACGAGCAGTACTTC. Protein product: CASTPGNSYEQYF.